Detailed here is one T cell receptor beta chain. Via MiXCR, TCRdb re-called the RT-PCR reads, giving one row per CDR3 protein. The sample records about 23,000 distinct CDR3 sequences, around 30% being singletons. The CDR3 consists of 17 residues. The J segment lost 0 bases and the V segment lost 6 bases, leaving 6 bases of the junction unmatched. This specimen belongs to a study of patients and donors after allogeneic stem cell transplantation. This receptor was obtained from a human donor who was either an allogeneic HSCT recipient or a stem cell or donor lymphocyte infusion donor (not recorded which). It is not recorded whose cells these are; they may come from a transplant donor. The sequenced material came from blood, either unsorted or a sorted T cell fraction (not recorded which). The rearrangement uses TRBV12-3 or TRBV12-4 and TRBJ2-6, with 9 bases lining up with TRBD1. CDR3 DNA sequence: TGTGCCAGCAGACCCGGGACAGGGAACTCTGGGGCCAACGTCCTGACTTTC. Its protein product is CASRPGTGNSGANVLTF.